This is a list of T cell receptor beta chains from one sample in a study of T cells in localized non-small cell lung cancer. Data came from immunoSEQ multiplex PCR; TCRdb stores just in-frame clones and leaves some out. The data show about 41,000 clones, 65% to 90% seen once. Material: PBMCs, obtained before any cancer treatment. The receptor set was obtained from a man aged 40-75 years with stage II lung adenocarcinoma. The CDR3 runs from the conserved cysteine through the conserved F or W. D genes are given only for firm matches.

cdr3_aa,j_call,d_call,v_call
CASSLIRDTQYF,TRBJ2-3,-,TRBV7-2
CSVDRGADYGYTF,TRBJ1-2,-,TRBV29-1
CASSLNTRLEEKLFF,TRBJ1-4,-,TRBV7-8
CASSAELNQPQHF,TRBJ1-5,-,TRBV2
CASSPLMGGQETQYF,TRBJ2-5,-,TRBV11-2
CASSLPGGYEQFF,TRBJ2-1,-,TRBV5-4
CASSQGTGGGYTF,TRBJ1-2,TRBD1,TRBV6-5
CASSLYSGYNEQFF,TRBJ2-1,-,TRBV7-2
CASSLALGNEQFF,TRBJ2-1,-,TRBV11-3
CASSIVIGQGADEQYF,TRBJ2-7,TRBD1,TRBV19
CATSRPEVTNEKLFF,TRBJ1-4,-,TRBV15
CASSPFETQYF,TRBJ2-5,-,TRBV28
CASSQSDRGAYSNQPQHF,TRBJ1-5,TRBD1,TRBV19
CASSGANPDTQYF,TRBJ2-3,-,TRBV7-2
CASSIRGSSNQPQHF,TRBJ1-5,-,TRBV19
CASSSQGSGLSTDTQYF,TRBJ2-3,-,TRBV19
CASGLQGTQYF,TRBJ2-3,TRBD1,TRBV9
CASSPGGTSSHEQYF,TRBJ2-7,TRBD2,TRBV7-9
CASSIKGTGNYEQYF,TRBJ2-7,TRBD1,TRBV19
CASILVSSDTQYF,TRBJ2-3,-,TRBV7-9
CASSTDRAHSNQPQHF,TRBJ1-5,-,TRBV21-1
CASSLDRGEQFF,TRBJ2-1,-,TRBV11-1
CASRYLGQGAYEQYF,TRBJ2-7,TRBD1,TRBV2
CASSLSVEYNEQFF,TRBJ2-1,-,TRBV11-2
CSAEELAGYTQYF,TRBJ2-3,TRBD2,TRBV29-1
CAWRDRGLTYF,TRBJ2-7,TRBD1,TRBV30
CASSDRGGNSPLHF,TRBJ1-6,TRBD1,TRBV6-5
CSVESALSPYEQYF,TRBJ2-7,-,TRBV29-1
CASSLEQGGTDTQYF,TRBJ2-3,TRBD1,TRBV5-1
CASSSLGGTGETQYF,TRBJ2-5,TRBD2,TRBV7-2